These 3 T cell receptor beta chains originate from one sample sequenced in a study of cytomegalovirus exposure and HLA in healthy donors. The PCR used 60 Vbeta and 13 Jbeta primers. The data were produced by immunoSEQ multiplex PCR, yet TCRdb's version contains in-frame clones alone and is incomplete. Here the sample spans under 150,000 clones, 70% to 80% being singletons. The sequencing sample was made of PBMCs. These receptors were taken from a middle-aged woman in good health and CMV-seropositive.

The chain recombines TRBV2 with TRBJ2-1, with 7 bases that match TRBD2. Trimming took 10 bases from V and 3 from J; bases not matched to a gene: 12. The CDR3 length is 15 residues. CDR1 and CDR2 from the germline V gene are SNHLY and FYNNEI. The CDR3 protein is CATAPLSGIYNEQFF. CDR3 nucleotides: TGTGCCACGGCCCCTCTGAGCGGGATCTACAATGAGCAGTTCTTC.

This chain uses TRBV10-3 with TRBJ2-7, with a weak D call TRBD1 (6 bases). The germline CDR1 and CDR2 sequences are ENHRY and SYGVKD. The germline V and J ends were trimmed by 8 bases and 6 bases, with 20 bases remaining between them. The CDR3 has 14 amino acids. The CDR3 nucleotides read TGTGCCATCCTGCCTTCAACAGGGTCCGGCGAGCAGTACTTC. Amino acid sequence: CAILPSTGSGEQYF.

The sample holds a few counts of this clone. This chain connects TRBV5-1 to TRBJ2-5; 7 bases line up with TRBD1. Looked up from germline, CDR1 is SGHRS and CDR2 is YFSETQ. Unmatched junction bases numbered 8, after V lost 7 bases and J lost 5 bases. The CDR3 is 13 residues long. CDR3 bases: TGCGCCAGCGGTCCGACAGGGCGGGAGACCCAGTACTTC. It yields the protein CASGPTGRETQYF.